Following are 15 T cell receptor beta chains from one sample sequenced in a study of T cell repertoires in cytomegalovirus infection. TCRdb redid the calling of the reads with MiXCR, one entry per CDR3 protein. This table holds around 240,000 distinct CDR3 sequences, approximately 22% found once. The sequenced sample consisted of CD8+ T cells from PBMCs. All receptors derive from a human donor in good health (CMV status not recorded). Some clones in this sample may be carry-over from other donors' samples.

This clonotype appeared many times. The J gene is TRBJ2-1, the V gene TRBV28; the D call may be TRBD1 or TRBD2 (6 bases each). The CDR3 consists of 15 residues. V was clipped by 1 base and J by 6 bases, with 13 bases between them. In germline, CDR1 is MDHEN, CDR2 SYDVKM. In nucleotides, the CDR3 is TGTGCCAGCAGTTTATCGTTCGGAGGGGGCAATGAGCAGTTCTTC. Translating gives CASSLSFGGGNEQFF.

On this clonotype: One junction end disagrees with the germline gene, perhaps due to a read error. V usage is TRBV20-1 and J usage is TRBJ2-7, with 7 bases lining up with TRBD2. Per the germline V gene, CDR1 is DFQATT and CDR2 is SNEGSKA (reference sequence). The CDR3 is made up of 16 amino acids. The CDR3 loop is CSAPPPGLAVSHEQYF. The CDR3 DNA is TGCAGTGCTCCTCCGCCTGGGCTAGCGGTCTCCCACGAGCAGTACTTC.

This clonotype came up a few times. The V gene is TRBV4-1, the J gene TRBJ1-5; D call uncertain. This CDR3 is built from 16 residues. Germline V lookup: CDR1 MGHRA, CDR2 YSYEKL. V was pared by 4 bases and J by 0 bases, with 13 bases between. The CDR3 here is CASSLDGPNSNQPQHF. CDR3 in DNA: TGCGCCAGCAGCCTGGATGGGCCGAATAGCAATCAGCCCCAGCATTTT.

This clonotype was picked up many times. V is TRBV7-6 and J is TRBJ2-7; D is unresolved. The CDR3 totals 13 residues. Looked up from germline, CDR1 is SGHVS and CDR2 is FNYEAQ. The V gene lost 4 bases and the J gene lost 3 bases, with 10 bases spanning the gap. The CDR3 region is CASSSYIGYEQYF. In DNA, the CDR3 is TGTGCCAGCAGCTCGTATATAGGCTACGAGCAGTACTTC.

The table lists this clonotype with many counts. This chain uses TRBV7-2 with TRBJ2-7, with 7 positions matching TRBD1. The CDR3 is 15 amino acids. Germline lookup yields CDR1 SGHTA and CDR2 FQGNSA. V was pared by 1 base and J by 2 bases, with 5 bases of the junction left unmatched. CDR3: CASSLGDRETYEQYF. The CDR3 DNA reads as TGTGCCAGCAGCTTAGGGGACAGAGAAACCTACGAGCAGTACTTC.

The chain uses TRBV3-1 and TRBJ2-7; tentative D call: TRBD1 (5 bases). Germline CDR1 reads LGHDT; CDR2 reads YNNKEL (reference sequence). The germline V and J ends were trimmed by 1 base and 5 bases, with 15 bases remaining between them. CDR3 length equals 15 residues. This CDR3 is CASSQGIRGWDEQYF. In DNA, the CDR3 is TGTGCCAGCAGCCAAGGAATAAGGGGTTGGGACGAGCAGTACTTC.

The sample holds a few counts of this clonotype. The V call is TRBV29-1, the J call TRBJ2-7, with D uncertain. V shed 1 base and J shed 3 bases, with 7 bases lying between them. CDR3 length: 12 residues. Germline CDR1 reads SQVTM; CDR2 reads ANQGSEA. The CDR3 loop is CSVEGQNYEQYF. In DNA, the CDR3 is TGCAGCGTTGAAGGGCAGAACTACGAGCAGTACTTC.

This clonotype has more than one count but fewer than ten. The chain combines TRBV27 with TRBJ1-6, with 8 bases lining up with TRBD1. CDR3 length equals 15 residues. Germline V gives CDR1 MNHEY, CDR2 SMNVEV (reference sequence). With V trimmed by 1 base and J by 7 bases, 3 bases remained unmatched. CDR3 sequence (DNA): TGTGCCAGCAGTTTATTGGGGGACAGGAATTCACCCCTCCACTTT. It yields the protein CASSLLGDRNSPLHF.

This clonotype was seen at least ten times. This rearrangement joins TRBV7-8 to TRBJ2-3, with 8 nucleotides matching TRBD2. Losses at the gene ends were 4 bases for V and 2 bases for J; bases not matched to a gene: 8. CDR1 is SGHVS and CDR2 is FQNEAQ in the germline V gene. This CDR3 has 16 amino acids. For the CDR3, the DNA is TGTGCCAGCAGCTCCAAGCGGGGGACCCACACAGATACGCAGTATTTT. This codes for CASSSKRGTHTDTQYF.

V is TRBV7-9 and J is TRBJ1-1, with TRBD1 identical over 8 bases. V was pared by 4 bases and J by 5 bases, with 9 bases of the junction left unmatched. The CDR3 runs 15 residues. Germline assignment: CDR1 SEHNR and CDR2 FQNEAQ (reference sequence). CDR3 coding DNA: TGTGCCAGCAGCTCTAGACAGGGGATCAGTACTGAAGCTTTCTTT. Translating gives CASSSRQGISTEAFF.

This clonotype has a handful of counts. The rearrangement links TRBV6-5 to TRBJ1-1; no firm D call. This CDR3 region has 14 residues. In germline, CDR1 is MNHEY, CDR2 SVGAGI. Between the trimmed V and J ends, which lost 2 bases and 3 bases, there was a span of 10 bases. Here the CDR3 reads CASSYLAGDTEAFF. For the CDR3, the DNA is TGTGCCAGCAGTTACCTGGCCGGGGACACTGAAGCTTTCTTT.

The chain joins TRBV20-1 to TRBJ2-1; 11 nucleotides match TRBD1. With 5 bases clipped from V and 10 bases from J, the junction kept 13 bases outside the gene matches. The length of the CDR3 is 15 residues. CDR1 is DFQATT, CDR2 SNEGSKA, per germline (reference sequence). The DNA for the CDR3 is TGCAGTGCTCCACCGGGACAGGGGGGCCTTGGGGAGCAGTTCTTC. This translates into CSAPPGQGGLGEQFF.

This clonotype showed up just a few times. The V gene is TRBV2, the J gene TRBJ1-3; D ambiguous. Germline loops: CDR1 SNHLY, CDR2 FYNNEI. V lost 3 bases and J lost 0, with 6 bases in between. This CDR3 is built from 14 residues. For the CDR3, the DNA is TGTGCCAGCAGTGACTGGAACTCTGGAAACACCATATATTTT. The encoded protein is CASSDWNSGNTIYF.

The sample holds a few counts of this clonotype. The chain uses TRBV20-1 and TRBJ2-7; the match to TRBD2 covers 10 bases. Germline trimming cut 7 bases from V and 1 base from J; bases unmatched to any gene: 7. In germline, CDR1 is DFQATT, CDR2 SNEGSKA (reference sequence). This CDR3 is built from 14 residues. The CDR3 region is CSGGLLAGSYEQYF. In DNA form, the CDR3 reads TGCAGTGGGGGCTTACTAGCGGGATCCTACGAGCAGTACTTC.

This clonotype was recorded many times. This sequence joins TRBV7-2 and TRBJ2-1; 13 positions match TRBD2. Germline V gene sequence: CDR1 SGHTA, CDR2 FQGNSA. The CDR3 covers 17 residues. V was pared by 5 bases and J by 7 bases, with 11 bases of the junction left unmatched. The CDR3 here is CASSTRLAGGRWNEQFF. The CDR3 DNA reads TGTGCCAGCAGCACCAGACTAGCGGGGGGCCGGTGGAATGAGCAGTTCTTC. Full variable domain (remainder filled in from reference TRBV7-2 and TRBJ2-1): GAGVSQSPSNKVTEKGKDVELRCDPISGHTALYWYRQSLGQGLEFLIYFQGNSAPDKSGLPSDRFSAERTGGSVSTLTIQRTQQEDSAVYLCASSTRLAGGRWNEQFFGPGTRLTVL.